This TCR beta chain came from a study of T cells after yellow fever vaccination. About the research overall: Some fractions had low cell numbers, and these were prepared with SMART-Seq v4 Ultra Low Input. Study-wide results and limits: In post-booster samples, most primary-vaccination clones reappeared (around 95% CD4, nearly 90% CD8). It was the secondary response that reached its peak faster, day 5 versus 15, but it was weaker.

It was through 5'RACE template switching that TCR cDNA was made, with a universal primer site and UMIs added. A single record per CDR3 protein comes from TCRdb applying MiXCR to the 5' RACE reads. The data hold just under 600,000 distinct CDR3 sequences, with about 14% observed a single time. With 9 bases removed from V and 0 bases from J, the gap between germline ends came to 16 bases. The germline gives CDR1 MNHEY, CDR2 SVGEGT. The CDR3 consists of 15 residues. On this clonotype itself: Its antigen remains unidentified.

The receptor's source is a man aged 25-45 years who received the YFV17D yellow fever vaccine. The chain couples TRBV6-2 or TRBV6-3 to TRBJ2-3; D is possibly TRBD1 or TRBD2 (5 bases each). Sequenced here: PBMCs, sampled on the day of the yellow fever booster vaccination. In DNA form, the CDR3 reads TGTGCCAGTGCCCCGGGGCCAGCCAGCACAGATACGCAGTATTTT. Translating it yields CASAPGPASTDTQYF.